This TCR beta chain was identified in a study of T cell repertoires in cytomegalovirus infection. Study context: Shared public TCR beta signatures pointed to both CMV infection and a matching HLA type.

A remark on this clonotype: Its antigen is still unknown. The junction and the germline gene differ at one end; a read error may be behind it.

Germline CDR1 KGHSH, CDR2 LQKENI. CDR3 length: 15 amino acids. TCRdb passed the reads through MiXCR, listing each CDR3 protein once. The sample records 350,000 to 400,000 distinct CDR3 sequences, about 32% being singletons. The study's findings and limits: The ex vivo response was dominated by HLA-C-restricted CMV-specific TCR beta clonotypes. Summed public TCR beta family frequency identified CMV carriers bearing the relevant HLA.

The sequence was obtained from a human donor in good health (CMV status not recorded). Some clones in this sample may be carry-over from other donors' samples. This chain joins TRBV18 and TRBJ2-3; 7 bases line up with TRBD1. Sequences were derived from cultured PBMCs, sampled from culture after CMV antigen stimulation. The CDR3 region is CASSPQGPPEDTQYF. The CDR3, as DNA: TGTGCCAGCTCCCCACAGGGGCCCCCTGAAGATACGCAGTATTTT.